This section outlines one T cell receptor beta chain sequence together with its context. Its antigen is as yet unknown. It may be a read error: a sequence one base away is much more abundant. These data come from a study of tumor-infiltrating lymphocytes in primary liver carcinoma. Between about 17 and 34 mg of unsorted bulk tissue served as the source from which RNA and DNA were co-extracted. No treatment had been given to the patients, who were chronically infected with HBV. Study-wide results and caveats: Lesser overlap characterized tumor-adjacent and tumor-blood pairs relative to tumor region pairs.

A constant-region primer primed TCR beta cDNA synthesis from roughly 510 ng of total RNA. Libraries covering TCR beta were generated through three nested multiplex PCR rounds (using a slightly modified ARM-PCR). One entry per CDR3 protein, called by TCRdb with MiXCR from the multiplex PCR reads. The sample has about 99,000 distinct CDR3 sequences, approximately 68% seen once. This receptor was identified in a woman aged 55 to 70 with primary liver carcinoma and hepatitis B virus infection. The sequencing input was liver tumor tissue from sampling region 5. Documented subset: tumor region T5, tumor centre.

The DNA for the CDR3 is TGCACCAGCAGTGTACTAGCGGTAGCCAAAAACATTCAGTACTTC. Its protein product is CTSSVLAVAKNIQYF. The chain has TRBV10-2 and TRBJ2-4; 8 bases match TRBD2. Germline CDR1 WSHSY, CDR2 SAAADI. The CDR3 totals 15 residues.